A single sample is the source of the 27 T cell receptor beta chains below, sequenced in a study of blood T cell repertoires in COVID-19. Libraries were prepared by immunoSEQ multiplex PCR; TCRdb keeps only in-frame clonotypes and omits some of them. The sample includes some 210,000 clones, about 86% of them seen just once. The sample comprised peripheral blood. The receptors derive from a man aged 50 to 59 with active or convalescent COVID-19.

CDR3 loop: CASRGAETSTDTQYF. In DNA, the CDR3 is TGTGCCAGCAGGGGAGCGGAAACTAGCACAGATACGCAGTATTTT. This chain connects TRBV5-4 to TRBJ2-3, with D perhaps TRBD2 (5 bases). From germline, CDR1 is SGHNT and CDR2 YYREEE (reference sequence). The V gene lost 5 bases and the J gene lost 0 bases, with 13 bases spanning the gap. The CDR3 spans 15 residues.

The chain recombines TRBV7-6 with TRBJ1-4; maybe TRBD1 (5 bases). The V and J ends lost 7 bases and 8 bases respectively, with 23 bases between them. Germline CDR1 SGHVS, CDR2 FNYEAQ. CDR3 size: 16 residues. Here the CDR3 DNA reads TGTGCCAGCACGGGTGGGCAGGGTAGCTCGCGCGAAAAACTGTTTTTT. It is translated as CASTGGQGSSREKLFF. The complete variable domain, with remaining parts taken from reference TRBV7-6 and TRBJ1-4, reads GAGVSQSPRYKVTKRGQDVALRCDPISGHVSLYWYRQALGQGPEFLTYFNYEAQQDKSGLPNDRFSAERPEGSISTLTIQRTEQRDSAMYRCASTGGQGSSREKLFFGSGTQLSVL.

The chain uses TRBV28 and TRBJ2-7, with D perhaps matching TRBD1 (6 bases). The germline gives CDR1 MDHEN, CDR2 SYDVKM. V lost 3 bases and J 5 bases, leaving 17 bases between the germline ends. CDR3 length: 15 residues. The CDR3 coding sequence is TGTGCCAGCAGTTTCATAGGCAGGGGATCCCACGAGCAGTACTTC. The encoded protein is CASSFIGRGSHEQYF. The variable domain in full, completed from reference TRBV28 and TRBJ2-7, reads DVKVTQSSRYLVKRTGEKVFLECVQDMDHENMFWYRQDPGLGLRLIYFSYDVKMKEKGDIPEGYSVSREKKERFSLILESASTNQTSMYLCASSFIGRGSHEQYFGPGTRLTVT.

The CDR3 DNA reads TGTGCCAGCAGCTTAGACGGGGGGCGGTTGACCGGGGAGCTGTTTTTT. This gives the protein CASSLDGGRLTGELFF. The gene calls are TRBV7-6 and TRBJ2-2; D may be TRBD2 (7 bases). Trimming shortened V by 1 base and J by 5 bases, and 14 bases separated the two germline ends. There are 16 residues in the CDR3. Germline V CDR1 and CDR2: SGHVS, FNYEAQ.

CDR3 loop: CASSKPRGQETQYF. CDR3 nucleotide sequence: TGTGCCAGCAGTAAGCCGCGGGGTCAAGAGACCCAGTACTTC. V is TRBV6-2 or TRBV6-3 and J is TRBJ2-5; possible D gene TRBD2, 6 bases. V lost 5 bases and J lost 2, with 12 bases in between. CDR1 is MNHEY, CDR2 SVGEGT, per germline. This CDR3 is 14 amino acids long.

CDR3 loop: CATSDPGTSGRTEQFF. Written as DNA, the CDR3 is TGTGCCACCAGTGATCCCGGGACTAGCGGGAGGACTGAGCAGTTCTTC. The chain combines TRBV24-1 with TRBJ2-1, with 15 bases fitting TRBD2. The V gene's germline CDR1 is KGHDR and CDR2 SFDVKD. V lost 3 bases to trimming and J lost 9 bases; unmatched junction nucleotides: 5. The CDR3 has 16 amino acids.

CDR3 sequence (DNA): TGTGCCAGCAGCCAAGGCAGGGGGCTTGGGAATCAGCCCCAGCATTTT. Translated, it gives CASSQGRGLGNQPQHF. The chain has TRBV14 and TRBJ1-5; TRBD1 matches at 8 bases. Germline lookup yields CDR1 SGHDN and CDR2 FVKESK. With V trimmed by 1 base and J by 4 bases, 6 bases remained unmatched. The CDR3 spans 16 residues.

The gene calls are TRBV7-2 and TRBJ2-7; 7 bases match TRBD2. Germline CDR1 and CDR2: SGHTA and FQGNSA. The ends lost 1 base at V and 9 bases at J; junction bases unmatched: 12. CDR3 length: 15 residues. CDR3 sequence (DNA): TGTGCCAGCAGCTTAGTCAGCGGGGACCCTACGGGGCAGTACTTC. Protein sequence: CASSLVSGDPTGQYF.

The CDR3 bases are TGTGCCAGCAGCTCAACCAGGGGGATGTGGGGCTACACCTTC. Its protein product is CASSSTRGMWGYTF. This rearrangement joins TRBV7-9 to TRBJ1-2, with TRBD1 matching over 7 bases. Germline V lookup: CDR1 SEHNR, CDR2 FQNEAQ (reference sequence). The J segment lost 8 bases and the V segment lost 4 bases, leaving 10 bases of the junction unmatched. This CDR3 has 14 amino acids.

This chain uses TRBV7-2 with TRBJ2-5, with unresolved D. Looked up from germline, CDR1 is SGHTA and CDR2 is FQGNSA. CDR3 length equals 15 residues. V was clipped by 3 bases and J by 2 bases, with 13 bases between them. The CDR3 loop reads CASSLSTTRQETQYF. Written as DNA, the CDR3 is TGTGCCAGCAGCTTGAGCACAACGAGGCAAGAGACCCAGTACTTC.

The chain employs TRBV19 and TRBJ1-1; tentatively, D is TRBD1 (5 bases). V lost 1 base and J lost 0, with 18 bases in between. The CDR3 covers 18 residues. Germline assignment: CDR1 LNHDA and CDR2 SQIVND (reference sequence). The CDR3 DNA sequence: TGTGCCAGTAGTATAGGTCCTCGGGCAGGGACTATGAACACTGAAGCTTTCTTT. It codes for CASSIGPRAGTMNTEAFF.

The DNA of the CDR3 is TGTGCCAGCCCGGAGGGGACAGTCTGGTTCAGACTGTTTTTT. Amino acids: CASPEGTVWFRLFF. V and J are TRBV21-1 and TRBJ1-4; the D segment call TRBD1 is taken from the table without a DNA check. TRBV21-1 represents a pseudogene. The CDR3 is 14 amino acids.

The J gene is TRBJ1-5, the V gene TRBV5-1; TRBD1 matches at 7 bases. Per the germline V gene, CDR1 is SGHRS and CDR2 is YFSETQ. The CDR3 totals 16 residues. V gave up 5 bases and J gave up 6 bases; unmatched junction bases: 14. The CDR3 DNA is TGCGCCAGCAGTTATCGGGGACAGAGGTTGGGTCAGCCCCAGCATTTT. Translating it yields CASSYRGQRLGQPQHF.

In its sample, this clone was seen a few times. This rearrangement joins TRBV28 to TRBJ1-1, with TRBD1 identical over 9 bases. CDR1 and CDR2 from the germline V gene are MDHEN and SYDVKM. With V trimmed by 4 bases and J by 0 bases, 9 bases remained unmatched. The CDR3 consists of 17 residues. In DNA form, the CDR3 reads TGTGCCAGCAGTTCCAATGGACAGGGGAGCATGAACACTGAAGCTTTCTTT. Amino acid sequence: CASSSNGQGSMNTEAFF.

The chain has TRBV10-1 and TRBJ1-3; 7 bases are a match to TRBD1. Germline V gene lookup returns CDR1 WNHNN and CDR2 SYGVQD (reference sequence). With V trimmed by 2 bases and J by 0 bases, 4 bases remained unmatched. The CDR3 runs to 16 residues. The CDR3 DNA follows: TGCGCCAGCAGTGAGGGGACAGCGAACTCTGGAAACACCATATATTTT. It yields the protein CASSEGTANSGNTIYF.

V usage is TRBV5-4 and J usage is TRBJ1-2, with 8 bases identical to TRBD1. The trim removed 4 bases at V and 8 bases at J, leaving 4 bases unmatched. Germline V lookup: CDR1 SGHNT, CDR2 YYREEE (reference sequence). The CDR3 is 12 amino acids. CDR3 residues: CASSNSGGGYTF. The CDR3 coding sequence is TGTGCCAGCAGCAATTCAGGGGGCGGCTACACCTTC.

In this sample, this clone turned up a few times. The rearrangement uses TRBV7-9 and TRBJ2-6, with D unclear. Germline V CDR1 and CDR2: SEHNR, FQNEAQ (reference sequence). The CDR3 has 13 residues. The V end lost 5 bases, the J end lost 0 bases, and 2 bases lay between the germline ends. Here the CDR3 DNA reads TGTGCCAGCAGCCGCTCTGGGGCCAACGTCCTGACTTTC. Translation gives CASSRSGANVLTF.

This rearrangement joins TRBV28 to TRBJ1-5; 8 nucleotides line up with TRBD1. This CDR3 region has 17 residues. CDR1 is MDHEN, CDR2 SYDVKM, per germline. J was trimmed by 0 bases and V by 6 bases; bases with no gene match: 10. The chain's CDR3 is CASRNRDRSYSNQPQHF. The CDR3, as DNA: TGTGCCAGCAGGAACCGGGACAGGAGTTATAGCAATCAGCCCCAGCATTTT.

The CDR3 protein is CASSFGARNEQYF. The CDR3 coding sequence is TGCGCCAGCAGCTTCGGAGCCCGTAACGAGCAGTACTTC. The chain is built from TRBV5-1 and TRBJ2-7; D is ambiguous. Trimming left V 2 bases short and J 5 bases short, with 11 bases between. This CDR3 has 13 residues. Germline lookup yields CDR1 SGHRS and CDR2 YFSETQ.

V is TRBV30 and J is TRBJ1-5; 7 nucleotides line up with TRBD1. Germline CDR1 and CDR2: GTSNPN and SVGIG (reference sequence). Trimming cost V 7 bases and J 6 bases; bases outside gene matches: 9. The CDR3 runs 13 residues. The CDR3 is CAFDRVVGQPQHF. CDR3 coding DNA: TGTGCCTTCGACAGGGTGGTAGGTCAGCCCCAGCATTTT.

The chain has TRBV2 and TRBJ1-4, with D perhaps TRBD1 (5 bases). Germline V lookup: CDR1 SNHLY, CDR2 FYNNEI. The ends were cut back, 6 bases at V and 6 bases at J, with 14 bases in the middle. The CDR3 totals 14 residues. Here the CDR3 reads CASSELTAYEKLFF. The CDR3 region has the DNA TGTGCCAGCAGCGAGCTGACAGCCTATGAAAAACTGTTTTTT.

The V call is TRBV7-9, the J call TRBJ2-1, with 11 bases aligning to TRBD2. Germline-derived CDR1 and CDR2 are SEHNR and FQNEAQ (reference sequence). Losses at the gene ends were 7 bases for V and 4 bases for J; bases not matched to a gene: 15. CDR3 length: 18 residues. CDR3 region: CASTSLAGAHPLYNEQFF. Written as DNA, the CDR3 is TGTGCCAGCACCTCACTAGCGGGGGCCCATCCCCTATACAATGAGCAGTTCTTC.

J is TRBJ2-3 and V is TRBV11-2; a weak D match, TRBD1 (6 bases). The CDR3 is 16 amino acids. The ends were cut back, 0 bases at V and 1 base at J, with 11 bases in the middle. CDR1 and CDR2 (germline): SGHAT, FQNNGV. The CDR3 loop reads CASSLDLNRGTDTQYF. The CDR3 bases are TGTGCCAGCAGCTTAGATCTGAACAGGGGCACAGATACGCAGTATTTT.

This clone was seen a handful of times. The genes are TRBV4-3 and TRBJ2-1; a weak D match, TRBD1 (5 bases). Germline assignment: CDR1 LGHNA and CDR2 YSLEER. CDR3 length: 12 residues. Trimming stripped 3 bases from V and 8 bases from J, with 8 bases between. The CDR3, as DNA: TGCGCCAGCAGCCAGCTCAGGGATGAGCAGTTCTTC. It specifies CASSQLRDEQFF.

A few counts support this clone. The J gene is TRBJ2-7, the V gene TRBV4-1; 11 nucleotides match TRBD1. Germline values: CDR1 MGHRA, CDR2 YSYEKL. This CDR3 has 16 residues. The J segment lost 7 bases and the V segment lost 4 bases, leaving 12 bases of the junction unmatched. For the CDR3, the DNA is TGCGCCAGCAGCCCTAGGACAGGGGGCATTTACGGGGAGCAGTACTTC. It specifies CASSPRTGGIYGEQYF.

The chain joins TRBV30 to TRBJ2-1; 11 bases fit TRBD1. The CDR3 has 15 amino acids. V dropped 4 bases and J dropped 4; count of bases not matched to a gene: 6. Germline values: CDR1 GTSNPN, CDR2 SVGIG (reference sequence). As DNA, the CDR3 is TGTGCCTGGATGGCCGGGACAGGGGGTTACAATGAGCAGTTCTTC. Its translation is CAWMAGTGGYNEQFF. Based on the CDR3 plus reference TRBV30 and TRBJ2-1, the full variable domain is SQTIHQWPATLVQPVGSPLSLECTVEGTSNPNLYWYRQAAGRGLQLLFYSVGIGQISSEVPQNLSASRPQDRQFILSSKKLLLSDSGFYLCAWMAGTGGYNEQFFGPGTRLTVL.

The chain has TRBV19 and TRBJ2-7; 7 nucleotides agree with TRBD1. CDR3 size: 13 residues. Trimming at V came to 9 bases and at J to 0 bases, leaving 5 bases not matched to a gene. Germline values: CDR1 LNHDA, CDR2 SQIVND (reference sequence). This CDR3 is CASSGTDSYEQYF. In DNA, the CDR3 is TGTGCCAGCTCCGGGACAGACTCCTACGAGCAGTACTTC.